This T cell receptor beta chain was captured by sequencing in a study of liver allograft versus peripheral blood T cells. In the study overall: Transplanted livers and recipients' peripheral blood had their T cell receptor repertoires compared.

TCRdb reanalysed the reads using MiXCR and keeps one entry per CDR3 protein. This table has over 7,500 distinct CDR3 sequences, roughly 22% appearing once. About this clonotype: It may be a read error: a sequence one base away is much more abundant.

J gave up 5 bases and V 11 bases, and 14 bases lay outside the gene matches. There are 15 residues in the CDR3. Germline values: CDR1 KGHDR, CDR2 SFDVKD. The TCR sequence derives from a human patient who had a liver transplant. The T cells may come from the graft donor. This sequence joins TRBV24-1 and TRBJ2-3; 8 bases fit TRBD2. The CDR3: CASNDFGGEGDTQYF. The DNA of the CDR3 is TGTGCCAGCAATGATTTCGGGGGGGAGGGAGATACGCAGTATTTT.